A selection of T cell receptor beta chains follows, all from one sample in a study of cytomegalovirus exposure and HLA in healthy donors. Clones were read by immunoSEQ multiplex PCR, and TCRdb kept only the in-frame ones, dropping some. Of under 150,000 clones listed, roughly nine tenths are singletons. The specimen sequenced was PBMCs. The origin of the receptors is a young man in good health and CMV-seronegative. Both conserved end residues are part of each CDR3.

>TRBV27|TRBJ1-5
CASSLRGYQPQHF
>TRBV11-2|TRBJ2-1
CASSADRGVYNEQFF
>TRBV27|TRBJ1-5
CASRLVGQIDSSNQPQHF
>TRBV11-2|TRBJ2-1
CASSWYGTSRYNEQFF
>TRBV6-5|TRBJ2-1
CASSYWQGGSDEQFF
>TRBV19|TRBJ2-3
CASSPSTDTQYF
>TRBV18|TRBJ2-3
CASSPLLAGDADTQYF
>TRBV5-1|TRBJ2-7
CASSVIGEAAGEQYF
>TRBV2|TRBJ2-4
CASSEGLINIQYF
>TRBV6-5|TRBJ2-6
CASSYGQSSGANVLTF
>TRBV2|TRBJ1-2
CASRNQGAQGHYGYTF
>TRBV29-1|TRBJ2-1
CSASTGNYNEQFF
>TRBV18|TRBJ1-2
CASSSAGDRRKTDF
>TRBV4-2|TRBJ2-2
CASSPSGGGSSGELFF
>TRBV11-3|TRBJ1-6
CASSLRTERQEPYNSPLHF
>TRBV5-1|TRBJ2-3
CASSSRIIEDTQYF